Shown below are 2 T cell receptor beta chains from a single sample sequenced in a study of blood T cell repertoires in COVID-19. Clones were sequenced by immunoSEQ multiplex PCR, and TCRdb holds only the in-frame ones, with some missing. The sample carries under 200,000 clones, roughly nine tenths recorded once. Sequencing was done on a sample of peripheral blood. These receptors came from an older woman with COVID-19, enrolled during active disease.

V and J are TRBV4-2 and TRBJ1-5, with D possibly TRBD1 on 5 matching bases. Germline V gene sequence: CDR1 LGHNA, CDR2 YNFKEQ. The CDR3 runs 17 residues. The ends were cut back, 1 base at V and 2 bases at J, with 15 bases in the middle. The CDR3 protein is CASSQVGGARGNQPQHF. The CDR3 region has the DNA TGTGCCAGCAGCCAAGTTGGAGGGGCGCGGGGCAATCAGCCCCAGCATTTT.

The V call is TRBV19, the J call TRBJ2-7; 10 bases map to TRBD2. With 6 bases clipped from V and 1 base from J, the junction kept 18 bases outside the gene matches. CDR3 size: 19 residues. Germline-derived CDR1 and CDR2 are LNHDA and SQIVND (reference sequence). In DNA form, the CDR3 reads TGTGCCAGTAGGAGACACTCCCTAGATATAGCGGGAGGTTCCTACGAGCAGTACTTC. Translation gives CASRRHSLDIAGGSYEQYF. The whole variable domain, remainder taken from reference TRBV19 and TRBJ2-7, is DGGITQSPKYLFRKEGQNVTLSCEQNLNHDAMYWYRQDPGQGLRLIYYSQIVNDFQKGDIAEGYSVSREKKESFPLTVTSAQKNPTAFYLCASRRHSLDIAGGSYEQYFGPGTRLTVT.